This T cell receptor (beta chain) was found in a study of CD4 and CD8 cells across lung adenocarcinoma regions. The length of the CDR3 is 20 residues. J gave up 6 bases and V 2 bases, and 21 bases lay outside the gene matches. Looked up from germline, CDR1 is MNHEY and CDR2 is SVGAGI. TCRdb re-called the PCR reads with MiXCR, one entry per CDR3 protein. Altogether 20,000 to 25,000 distinct CDR3 sequences are present, approximately 49% being singletons, with the ten largest covering roughly a quarter. The rearrangement uses TRBV6-5 and TRBJ2-7; 11 bases align to TRBD2. The source of this sequence is a female donor with lung adenocarcinoma. The CD4 and CD8 labels of this study may be unreliable. The material sequenced was CD8+ T cells from the center of a lung tumor. In DNA, the CDR3 is TGTGCCAGCAGTTACGACGGGACAGGGTTTTCTAGCGGGAGGCCAGGCGAGCAGTACTTC. Translation: CASSYDGTGFSSGRPGEQYF.